The clone carrying this T cell receptor beta chain came up a few times. Its target is not known. The sample belongs to a study of beta chain features in type 1 diabetes. General study findings and limits: Resolution of whether HLA type affects TCRB rearrangement was not achieved here.

The CDR3 runs 15 residues. CDR1 SGHKS and CDR2 YYEKEE come from the germline V gene (reference sequence). Trimming left V 4 bases short and J 2 bases short, with 15 bases between. Expressed TCRB transcripts were sequenced because the entire RNA isolate underwent reverse transcription. Some clones are missing from TCRdb's copy, which holds only in-frame ones; the method was immunoSEQ multiplex PCR. The sample holds roughly 450,000 clones, about 15% seen once. The TCR originated in a young man in good health. The sample taken for sequencing was naive CD4+ T cells from blood. The rearrangement joins TRBV5-5 to TRBJ1-2; no reliable D call. CDR3 DNA: TGTGCCAGCAGCCCCAACCCGACGGAGAACTATGGCTACACCTTC. As protein: CASSPNPTENYGYTF.